The rows below give T cell receptor beta chains drawn from one sample of a study of PD-1 blockade in mismatch repair-deficient tumors. The data were produced by immunoSEQ multiplex PCR, yet TCRdb's version contains in-frame clones alone and is incomplete. The data show approximately 50,000 clones, about 80% seen once. The sequencing here drew on peripheral blood, taken 4 weeks after starting pembrolizumab. Source of these receptors: an adult with mismatch repair-deficient cancer. CDR3s include the opening cysteine and the closing phenylalanine or tryptophan. D genes are given only for firm matches. Not every row has a clone size; where given, it reads once, few, many or a size class.

D | J | size | V | CDR3 | DNA
NA | TRBJ1-1 | NA | TRBV5-4 | CASSLLGSVAEAFF | TGTGCCAGCAGCTTGCTGGGCTCCGTCGCTGAAGCTTTCTTT
NA | TRBJ1-2 | NA | TRBV2 | CASSEASGNYGYTF | TGTGCCAGCAGTGAAGCGTCGGGTAACTATGGCTACACCTTC
NA | TRBJ1-1 | NA | TRBV6-6 | CASSYSSLSNTEAFF | TGTGCCAGCAGTTACTCGTCACTGTCGAACACTGAAGCTTTCTTT
TRBD2 | TRBJ2-3 | NA | TRBV4-3 | CASSQMGGSPADTQYF | TGCGCCAGCAGCCAAATGGGCGGGAGTCCCGCAGATACGCAGTATTTT
TRBD2 | TRBJ2-1 | NA | TRBV25-1 | CASSAHRLAGGHNEQFF | TGTGCCAGCAGTGCACACCGACTAGCGGGGGGTCACAATGAGCAGTTCTTC
TRBD1 | TRBJ2-1 | NA | TRBV11-3 | CASLGQGVNEQFF | TGTGCCAGCCTGGGACAGGGTGTCAATGAGCAGTTCTTC
TRBD1 | TRBJ1-1 | NA | TRBV5-1 | CASSNSQGVITEAFF | TGCGCCAGCAGTAATTCTCAGGGGGTAATCACTGAAGCTTTCTTT
NA | TRBJ2-1 | NA | TRBV29-1 | CSVSVSPYNEQFF | TGCAGCGTTTCTGTAAGTCCCTACAATGAGCAGTTCTTC
NA | TRBJ2-7 | NA | TRBV7-2 | CASSLAAEQYF | TGTGCCAGCAGCTTAGCAGCCGAGCAGTACTTC
TRBD1 | TRBJ2-2 | NA | TRBV6-1 | CASSGQGALTGELFF | TGTGCCAGCAGTGGACAGGGGGCCCTCACCGGGGAGCTGTTTTTT
NA | TRBJ1-4 | once | TRBV9 | CASSPQREGTSPTNEKLFF | TGTGCCAGCAGCCCCCAACGGGAGGGGACAAGTCCAACTAATGAAAAACTGTTTTTT
NA | TRBJ1-2 | NA | TRBV7-8 | CASSRGLGGNDGYTF | TGTGCCAGCAGCCGAGGGCTGGGGGGCAACGATGGCTACACCTTC
NA | TRBJ2-2 | NA | TRBV30 | CAWSIRTSSGELFF | TGTGCCTGGAGTATAAGGACTTCATCGGGGGAGCTGTTTTTT
TRBD2 | TRBJ2-1 | NA | TRBV19 | CASSTGGDYNEQFF | TGTGCCAGTAGTACGGGGGGGGACTACAATGAGCAGTTCTTC
NA | TRBJ2-2 | NA | TRBV7-2 | CASSPLIGELFF | TGTGCCAGCAGCCCCCTCATAGGGGAGCTGTTTTTT
NA | TRBJ2-5 | few | TRBV4-1 | CASSPRAARGIGETQYF | TGCGCCAGCAGCCCAAGGGCCGCGCGCGGGATAGGTGAGACCCAGTACTTC
NA | TRBJ2-1 | NA | TRBV11-3 | CASSLFGGRYNEQFF | TGTGCCAGCAGCTTGTTTGGCGGCCGATACAATGAGCAGTTCTTC
NA | TRBJ2-5 | NA | TRBV7-3 | CASSLSTPGSQETQYF | TGTGCCAGCAGCCTTTCGACACCGGGATCTCAAGAGACCCAGTACTTC